This TCR beta chain was documented in a study of blood T cell repertoires in COVID-19. Study in general: There were acute and convalescent COVID-19 samples, and they came from the United States, Italy and Spain. PBMCs, B-cell-depleted T cells, or T cells provided the cDNA or gDNA that made up the material.

This clone was recorded a few times. TCRdb keeps only in-frame clones here, not all; method: immunoSEQ multiplex PCR. The repertoire has 300,000 to 400,000 clones, 90% of them found once; the top ten carry 2.6%. Germline V gene sequence: CDR1 MGHRA, CDR2 YSYEKL. V lost 5 bases and J 6 bases, leaving 10 bases between the germline ends. The CDR3 spans 12 residues. Each participant's cohort was designated according to participant-reported clinical history. In Cohort 3, a recovered donor had either two negative PCRs, clearance, or symptom resolution. The TCR was taken from a man between 60 and 75 years old who had recovered from COVID-19. V and J are TRBV4-1 and TRBJ1-2, with a tentative D call TRBD1 (5 bases). The sequenced sample was PBMCs or T cells enriched from blood (not recorded which). CDR3 in DNA: TGCGCCAGCAGCGGTGGGACTCATGGCTACACCTTC. The encoded protein is CASSGGTHGYTF.